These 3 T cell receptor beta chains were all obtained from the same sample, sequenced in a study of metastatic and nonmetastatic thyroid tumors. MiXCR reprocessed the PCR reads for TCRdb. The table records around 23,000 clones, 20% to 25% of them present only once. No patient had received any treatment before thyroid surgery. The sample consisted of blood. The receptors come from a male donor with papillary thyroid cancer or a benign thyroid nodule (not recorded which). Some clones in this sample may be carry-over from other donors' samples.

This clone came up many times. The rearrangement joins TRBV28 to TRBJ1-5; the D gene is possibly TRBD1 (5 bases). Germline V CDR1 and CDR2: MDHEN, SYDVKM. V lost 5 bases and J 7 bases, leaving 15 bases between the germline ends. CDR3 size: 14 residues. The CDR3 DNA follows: TGTGCCAGCAGTGCCGAAGGGGAGGTCCAGCCCCAGCATTTT. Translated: CASSAEGEVQPQHF.

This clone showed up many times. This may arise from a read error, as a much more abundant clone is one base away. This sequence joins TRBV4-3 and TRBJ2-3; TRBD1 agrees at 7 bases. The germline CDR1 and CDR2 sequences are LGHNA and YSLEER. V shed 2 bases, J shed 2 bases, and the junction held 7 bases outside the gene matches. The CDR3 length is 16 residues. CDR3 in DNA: TGCGCCAGCAGCCAAATACCGGGACAGCCCACAGATACGCAGTATTTT. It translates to CASSQIPGQPTDTQYF.

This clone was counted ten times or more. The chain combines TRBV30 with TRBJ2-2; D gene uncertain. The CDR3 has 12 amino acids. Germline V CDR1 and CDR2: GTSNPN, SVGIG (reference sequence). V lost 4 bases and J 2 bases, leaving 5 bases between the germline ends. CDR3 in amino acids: CAWKANTGELFF. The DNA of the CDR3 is TGTGCCTGGAAGGCAAACACCGGGGAGCTGTTTTTT.